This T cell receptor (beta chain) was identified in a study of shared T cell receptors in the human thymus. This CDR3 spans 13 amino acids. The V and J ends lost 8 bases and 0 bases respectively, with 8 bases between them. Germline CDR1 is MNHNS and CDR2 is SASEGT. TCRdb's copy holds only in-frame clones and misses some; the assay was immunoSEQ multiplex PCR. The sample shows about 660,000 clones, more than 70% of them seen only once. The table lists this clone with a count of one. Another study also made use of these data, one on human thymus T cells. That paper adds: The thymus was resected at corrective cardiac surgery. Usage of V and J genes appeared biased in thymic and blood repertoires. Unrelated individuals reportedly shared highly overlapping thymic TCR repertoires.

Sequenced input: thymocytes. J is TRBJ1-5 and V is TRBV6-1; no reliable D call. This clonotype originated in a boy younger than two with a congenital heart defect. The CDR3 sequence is CASSGGSNQPQHF. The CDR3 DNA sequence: TGTGCCAGCTCGGGAGGTAGCAATCAGCCCCAGCATTTT.